Listed here are 10 T cell receptor beta chains from one sample, sequenced in a study of T cell clonality in common variable immunodeficiency. Study results and limitations: Common variable immunodeficiency TCR beta sequences reportedly had fewer deletions and N-nucleotide insertions.

The antigens of these receptors remain unknown. Assay: immunoSEQ multiplex PCR; the TCRdb copy retains only in-frame clones and omits some. The table lists about 28,000 clones, no singletons, with about 3.3% in the top ten. Sample: peripheral blood mononuclear cells. These receptors originate from a human donor with common variable immunodeficiency.

This clone was detected many times. The CDR3 end lies 3 residues beyond the end of the read and is filled in from the germline J gene. This chain links TRBV7-6 with TRBJ1-2; 10 bases are shared with TRBD1. V shed 1 base, J shed 3 bases, and the junction held 8 bases outside the gene matches. The CDR3 has 17 amino acids. CDR1 and CDR2 from the germline V gene are SGHVS and FNYEAQ. The sequenced CDR3 bases are TGTGCCAGCAGCTTAGGTATTCCGGACAGGGGGGACTATGGC. This gives the protein CASSLGIPDRGDYG. The full-length CDR3 reads as CASSLGIPDRGDYGYTF.

This clone has a count of ten or more. The read ends 3 residues early relative to the CDR3; the germline J gene fills the gap. The chain couples TRBV2 to TRBJ2-3, with 10 positions matching TRBD2. V was clipped by 4 bases and J by 6 bases; unmatched bases: 7. The CDR3 loop spans 15 amino acids. Germline V gene data show CDR1 as SNHLY and CDR2 as FYNNEI. The CDR3 loop reads CASSVMTSGRDTQYF. Partial CDR3 DNA: TGTGCCAGCAGTGTAATGACTAGCGGGCGGGATACG. Looking up the rest from reference TRBV2 and TRBJ2-3 gives the full variable domain: EPEVTQTPSHQVTQMGQEVILRCVPISNHLYFYWYRQILGQKVEFLVSFYNNEISEKSEIFDDQFSVERPDGSNFTLKIRSTKLEDSAMYFCASSVMTSGRDTQYFGPGTRLTVL.

This clone showed up many times. The read gets to within 3 residues of the CDR3 end, and the germline J gene fills in the rest. The gene calls are TRBV5-1 and TRBJ2-2; D is ambiguous. The germline V gene has CDR1 SGHRS and CDR2 YFSETQ. This CDR3 is 16 amino acids long. The V and J ends lost 0 bases and 4 bases respectively, with 13 bases between them. The CDR3 bases that were read are TGCGCCAGCAGCTTGGATAGGTGGTCAGGCACCGGGGAG. This encodes CASSLDRWSGTGE. The whole CDR3 is CASSLDRWSGTGELFF.

This clone was seen at least ten times. The CDR3 goes on 3 residues after the read ends, and that part is filled in from the germline J gene. The chain employs TRBV14 and TRBJ2-5, with D unclear. V was cut by 1 base and J by 5 bases, with 5 bases left in between. The CDR3 runs to 12 residues. CDR1 is SGHDN, CDR2 FVKESK, per germline. CDR3 region: CASSQVLETQYF. The sequenced part of the CDR3 DNA is TGTGCCAGCAGCCAAGTCTTGGAGACC.

The table lists this clone with many counts. The DNA ends 3 residues before the CDR3 does, and the rest of the CDR3 is filled in from the germline J gene. V and J are TRBV18 and TRBJ2-1; 7 bases are a match to TRBD1. V shed 3 bases, J shed 8 bases, and the junction held 7 bases outside the gene matches. This CDR3 contains 14 residues. Per germline, CDR1 KGHSH and CDR2 LQKENI. The sequenced CDR3 bases are TGTGCCAGCTCACCTCCGGACAGGATGGATGAG. Its protein is CASSPPDRMDE. The entire CDR3 sequence reads CASSPPDRMDEQFF.

Ten or more counts support this clone. Read sequence stops 3 residues before the CDR3 end, and the germline J gene provides the missing end. The genes are TRBV29-1 and TRBJ2-7; 9 bases fit TRBD2. The CDR3 sequence is 12 residues long. With 4 bases clipped from V and 5 bases from J, the junction kept 3 bases outside the gene matches. Germline CDR1 is SQVTM and CDR2 is ANQGSEA. The CDR3 protein is CSVVLAGHEQYF. Incomplete CDR3 DNA: TGCAGCGTTGTGCTAGCGGGACACGAG.

As to this clone: The CDR3 end lies 3 residues beyond the end of the read and is filled in from the germline J gene. The rearrangement uses TRBV20-1 and TRBJ2-7, with TRBD1 matching over 7 bases. In germline, CDR1 is DFQATT, CDR2 SNEGSKA (reference sequence). V gave up 1 base and J gave up 3 bases; unmatched junction bases: 6. The CDR3 runs to 14 residues. The covered CDR3 bases are TGCAGTGCTAGAGCTAGCCCAGGGGGCTACGAG. It codes for CSARASPGGYE. In full, the CDR3 is CSARASPGGYEQYF.

The sample holds many counts of this clone. CDR3 protein: CASSIDRDTEAFF. CDR3 DNA, as far as it was read: TGTGCCAGTAGTATCGACAGGGACACTGAA. This rearrangement joins TRBV19 to TRBJ1-1, with 7 positions matching TRBD1. Read coverage stops 3 residues before the CDR3 terminus; the germline J gene supplies the remainder. With V trimmed by 3 bases and J by 3 bases, 1 base remained unmatched. The CDR3 is made up of 13 amino acids. Germline assignment: CDR1 LNHDA and CDR2 SQIVND (reference sequence).

Points on this clone: The read comes to an end 3 residues before the CDR3 does, leaving the germline J gene to fill in the end. The chain has TRBV11-2 and TRBJ1-5; D is perhaps TRBD1 (6 bases). Trimming shortened V by 5 bases and J by 3 bases, and 14 bases separated the two germline ends. CDR3 length equals 15 residues. Germline V CDR1 and CDR2: SGHAT, FQNNGV. Partial CDR3 DNA: TGTGCCAGCAGCCCAGGACAGACCCTCAATCAGCCC. As protein: CASSPGQTLNQP. The CDR3 in full is CASSPGQTLNQPQHF.

This clone was observed a handful of times. Read sequence stops 3 residues before the CDR3 end, and the germline J gene provides the missing end. J is TRBJ1-5 and V is TRBV19, with D maybe TRBD1 (5 bases). This CDR3 spans 17 amino acids. Trimming pared 9 bases from V and 0 bases from J, leaving 21 bases between. CDR1 is LNHDA, CDR2 SQIVND, per germline (reference sequence). The CDR3 sequence is CASLGVSGAYSNQPQHF. The DNA read from the CDR3 is TGTGCCAGCCTAGGGGTGTCCGGCGCATATAGCAATCAGCCC.